The 28 T cell receptor beta chains in this list originate from one sample, sequenced in a study of T cells in Graves' hyperthyroidism and ophthalmopathy. TCR beta CDR3 regions were amplified from RNA transcripts. TCR CDR3 underwent first-round RT-PCR with the HTBI primer set. TCRdb ran MiXCR on the multiplex PCR reads and lists one entry per CDR3 protein. The sample includes about 480,000 distinct CDR3 sequences, around an eighth of them seen just once. Sequencing input: blood. All receptors derive from a woman under 30 with Graves' hyperthyroidism.

Remarks on this clonotype: This clone may be a read error of a much larger clone one base away. This sequence joins TRBV6-1 and TRBJ2-7; maybe TRBD1 (6 bases). The CDR3 runs to 15 residues. Germline-derived CDR1 and CDR2 are MNHNS and SASEGT. The CDR3 DNA reads as TGTGCCGGCAGTGAAGTAGGCACAGGGAACCACGAGCAGTACGTC. Encoded protein: CAGSEVGTGNHEQYV.

Regarding this clonotype: Germline and junction disagree at one end, which may indicate a read error. The CDR3 sequence is CASIIVIYPRNAEAFF. As DNA, the CDR3 is TGTGCCAGCATAATCGTAATATATCCTAGGAACGCTGAAGCTTTCTTT. The chain recombines TRBV7-3 with TRBJ1-1; D gene uncertain. This CDR3 has 16 amino acids. Germline CDR1 is SGHTA and CDR2 is FQGTGA. The full variable domain, with the rest looked up from reference TRBV7-3 and TRBJ1-1, is GAGVSQTPSNKVTEKGKYVELRCDPISGHTALYWYRQSLGQGPEFLIYFQGTGAADDSGLPNDRFFAVRPEGSVSTLKIQRTERGDSAVYLCASIIVIYPRNAEAFFGQGTRLTVV.

This clonotype was seen only a few times. This chain links TRBV9 with TRBJ1-2; 9 nucleotides align to TRBD1. Germline lookup yields CDR1 SGDLS and CDR2 YYNGEE. This CDR3 has 14 residues. With 4 bases clipped from V and 11 bases from J, the junction kept 12 bases outside the gene matches. CDR3 protein: CASSTSRDREGYTF. The CDR3 nucleotides are TGTGCCAGCAGCACAAGCCGGGACAGGGAGGGATACACCTTC.

This clonotype was detected ten times or more. This chain connects TRBV6-1 to TRBJ2-5, with D uncertain. CDR3 length: 14 amino acids. CDR1 is MNHNS, CDR2 SASEGT, per germline. V dropped 5 bases and J dropped 3 bases, with 13 bases sitting between them. The DNA of the CDR3 is TGTGCCAGCAGTTACGGGCTTTCAAAAGAGACCCAGTACTTC. It yields the protein CASSYGLSKETQYF.

In this sample, this clonotype turned up many times. The CDR3 sequence: CASSSGQGHSPLHF. The CDR3 DNA reads TGTGCCAGCAGCTCCGGACAGGGACATTCACCCCTCCACTTT. The chain has TRBV5-4 and TRBJ1-6, with 8 positions matching TRBD1. The J segment lost 8 bases and the V segment lost 3 bases, leaving 4 bases of the junction unmatched. CDR3 length: 14 amino acids. Germline loops: CDR1 SGHNT, CDR2 YYREEE (reference sequence). The whole variable domain, remainder taken from reference TRBV5-4 and TRBJ1-6, is ETGVTQSPTHLIKTRGQQVTLRCSSQSGHNTVSWYQQALGQGPQFIFQYYREEENGRGNFPPRFSGLQFPNYSSELNVNALELDDSALYLCASSSGQGHSPLHFGNGTRLTVT.

This clonotype was found many times. The chain carries TRBV12-3 or TRBV12-4 and TRBJ2-1; 7 positions match TRBD2. Losses at the gene ends were 7 bases for V and 13 bases for J; bases not matched to a gene: 19. The CDR3 loop spans 15 amino acids. CDR3 sequence reads: CASTFAGRERKGQFF. CDR3 DNA: TGTGCCAGCACCTTTGCAGGGCGGGAGAGAAAGGGACAGTTCTTC.

The chain's CDR3 is CSASGAGASNQPQHF. As DNA, the CDR3 is TGCAGTGCTAGTGGGGCGGGGGCAAGCAATCAGCCCCAGCATTTT. This chain links TRBV20-1 with TRBJ1-5, with D possibly TRBD1 on 6 matching bases. Trimming pared 3 bases from V and 1 base from J, leaving 13 bases between. The CDR3 runs to 15 residues. The germline CDR1 and CDR2 sequences are DFQATT and SNEGSKA (reference sequence).

CDR3 sequence: CASRPGRGENTGELFF. In nucleotides, the CDR3 is TGTGCCAGCAGACCGGGACGAGGGGAGAACACCGGGGAGCTGTTTTTT. V is TRBV9 and J is TRBJ2-2; tentatively, D is TRBD1 or TRBD2 (5 bases each). The germline gives CDR1 SGDLS, CDR2 YYNGEE. The ends were cut back, 5 bases at V and 1 base at J, with 15 bases in the middle. This CDR3 region has 16 residues.

The rearrangement joins TRBV5-8 to TRBJ2-1; 8 bases are shared with TRBD2. Germline V CDR1 and CDR2: SGHTS, YDEGEE. V gave up 4 bases and J gave up 5 bases; unmatched junction bases: 11. The CDR3 loop spans 16 amino acids. The CDR3 nucleotides read TGTGCCAGCAGCCAAACCCTGGGGACTAGAGACAATGAGCAGTTCTTC. It is translated as CASSQTLGTRDNEQFF.

This clonotype was counted many times. The genes are TRBV20-1 and TRBJ2-7, with D unresolved. Per germline, CDR1 DFQATT and CDR2 SNEGSKA (reference sequence). The V end lost 0 bases, the J end lost 4 bases, and 16 bases lay between the germline ends. This CDR3 spans 15 amino acids. The CDR3 region has the DNA TGCAGTGCTAGAGATCGGGTCAGGTCCCCGTACGAGCAGTACTTC. Its translation: CSARDRVRSPYEQYF.

This clonotype showed up many times. This sequence joins TRBV11-2 and TRBJ1-1; 7 bases fit TRBD1. The trim removed 5 bases at V and 8 bases at J, leaving 8 bases unmatched. The CDR3 is 13 amino acids. Germline V gives CDR1 SGHAT, CDR2 FQNNGV. Written as DNA, the CDR3 is TGTGCCAGCAGCCCCGAGACAGGGCGGGAAGCTTTCTTT. It codes for CASSPETGREAFF.

This clonotype was observed at least ten times. This chain joins TRBV2 and TRBJ2-1, with a weak D call TRBD1 (6 bases). Germline V gene data show CDR1 as SNHLY and CDR2 as FYNNEI. The CDR3 totals 17 residues. V was cut by 6 bases and J by 1 base, with 19 bases left in between. The DNA for the CDR3 is TGTGCCAGCAGGATGTTAGGGGGAGAACGTTCCTACAATGAGCAGTTCTTC. Encoded protein: CASRMLGGERSYNEQFF.

Note on this clonotype: A much larger clone differs from this one at a single base, so this may be a read error. V is TRBV5-1 and J is TRBJ1-1, with D perhaps matching TRBD1 (6 bases). Germline V gene data show CDR1 as SGHRS and CDR2 as YFSETQ. Trimming shortened V by 0 bases and J by 4 bases, and 10 bases separated the two germline ends. The CDR3 loop spans 14 amino acids. The CDR3 nucleotides read TGCGCCAGCAGCTTGGGACAGGTGAGCACTGAAGCTTTCTTT. Protein product: CASSLGQVSTEAFF.

This clonotype was recorded at least ten times. This rearrangement joins TRBV27 to TRBJ1-1; D unclear. This CDR3 is 14 amino acids long. V was pared by 5 bases and J by 1 base, with 11 bases between. Looked up from germline, CDR1 is MNHEY and CDR2 is SMNVEV (reference sequence). This CDR3 reads CASSPSYSNTEAFF. The CDR3 DNA follows: TGTGCCAGCAGTCCGTCCTATTCGAACACTGAAGCTTTCTTT.

The J gene is TRBJ2-1, the V gene TRBV6-5; D not certain. CDR3 length: 14 residues. The ends were cut back, 0 bases at V and 8 bases at J, with 11 bases in the middle. Germline V gives CDR1 MNHEY, CDR2 SVGAGI. DNA of the CDR3: TGTGCCAGCAGTTACTCGGTACCCACGGATGAGCAGTTCTTC. Amino acid sequence: CASSYSVPTDEQFF.

J is TRBJ2-1 and V is TRBV4-1, with D maybe TRBD1 (5 bases). CDR3 length: 14 amino acids. The ends were cut back, 6 bases at V and 2 bases at J, with 11 bases in the middle. The germline V gene encodes CDR1 MGHRA and CDR2 YSYEKL. CDR3 coding DNA: TGCGCCAGCAGGCCCAGGGAAACCTACAATGAGCAGTTCTTC. As protein: CASRPRETYNEQFF.

This clonotype has a count of ten or more. The chain recombines TRBV7-9 with TRBJ2-5; a weak D match, TRBD1 (6 bases). The CDR3 is 14 residues long. Germline V gives CDR1 SEHNR, CDR2 FQNEAQ (reference sequence). V lost 3 bases to trimming and J lost 2 bases, with 10 bases between them. The CDR3 nucleotides read TGTGCCAGCAGCTTCTCTACAGGGCAAGAGACCCAGTACTTC. Residues: CASSFSTGQETQYF.

Many counts were recorded for this clonotype. The gene calls are TRBV13 and TRBJ2-1; no firm D call. Germline CDR1 PRHDT, CDR2 FYEKMQ (reference sequence). Deletions cut 3 bases from V and 5 bases from J, with 8 bases between. This CDR3 has 13 residues. The CDR3 spells CASSLPSHNEQFF. CDR3 in DNA: TGTGCCAGCAGCTTGCCTAGTCACAATGAGCAGTTCTTC.

This clonotype came up many times. The V call is TRBV20-1, the J call TRBJ2-5, with TRBD2 matching over 9 bases. Germline lookup yields CDR1 DFQATT and CDR2 SNEGSKA (reference sequence). The CDR3 sequence is 15 residues long. Trimming at V came to 8 bases and at J to 4 bases, leaving 14 bases not matched to a gene. The CDR3 loop is CSSQADAGGVETQYF. The CDR3 nucleotides read TGCAGTTCGCAAGCTGACGCGGGAGGGGTAGAGACCCAGTACTTC.

This clonotype was found many times. The CDR3 bases are TGTGCCAGCAGCGTAGGGCATTACAATGAGCAGTTCTTC. Protein sequence: CASSVGHYNEQFF. The V gene is TRBV9, the J gene TRBJ2-1; D call uncertain. V was pared by 0 bases and J by 4 bases, with 5 bases between. The CDR3 has 13 residues. From germline, CDR1 is SGDLS and CDR2 YYNGEE.

This clonotype was seen just once. The V and J genes are TRBV28 and TRBJ2-1; tentatively, D is TRBD1 (6 bases). The germline gives CDR1 MDHEN, CDR2 SYDVKM. Trimming cost V 5 bases and J 4 bases, with 12 bases left between them. The CDR3 has 14 amino acids. DNA for the CDR3: TGTGCCAGCAGTGGGAGAGGGACATACAATGAGCAGTTCTTC. It translates to CASSGRGTYNEQFF.

This chain joins TRBV4-1 and TRBJ2-7; TRBD2 matches 15 bases. V dropped 4 bases and J dropped 3; count of bases not matched to a gene: 4. The CDR3 runs to 16 residues. Germline V gives CDR1 MGHRA, CDR2 YSYEKL. The CDR3 nucleotides read TGCGCCAGCAGCCTCGGGACTAGCGGGAGGCTCTACGAGCAGTACGTC. It translates to CASSLGTSGRLYEQYV.

This clonotype was detected a few times. The CDR3 region is CASSPASERSYNEQFF. DNA of the CDR3: TGTGCCAGCAGCCCGGCTAGCGAACGCTCCTACAATGAGCAGTTCTTC. The genes are TRBV7-2 and TRBJ2-1; tentative D call: TRBD2 (6 bases). The germline CDR1 and CDR2 sequences are SGHTA and FQGNSA. V lost 5 bases and J lost 0, with 14 bases in between. This CDR3 contains 16 residues.

This clonotype occurred many times. The chain employs TRBV30 and TRBJ1-6; D not resolved. Germline CDR1 GTSNPN, CDR2 SVGIG (reference sequence). CDR3 size: 12 residues. The ends were cut back, 7 bases at V and 12 bases at J, with 16 bases in the middle. The CDR3 here is CASETGNGPLHF. The CDR3 bases are TGTGCCTCTGAGACCGGGAATGGACCCCTCCACTTT.

This clonotype has a count of ten or more. CDR3 residues: CASKRRGVGYEQYF. The CDR3 DNA reads TGTGCCAGTAAGCGTAGGGGAGTTGGGTACGAGCAGTACTTC. The rearrangement links TRBV7-2 to TRBJ2-7; D may correspond to TRBD1 or TRBD2 (5 bases each). The V gene lost 9 bases and the J gene lost 4 bases, with 19 bases spanning the gap. The germline V gene has CDR1 SGHTA and CDR2 FQGNSA. The length of the CDR3 is 14 residues.

This clonotype was found a few times. At one end the junction does not follow the germline gene, possibly because of a read error. The chain combines TRBV5-1 with TRBJ2-1; D not certain. The germline V gene encodes CDR1 SGHRS and CDR2 YFSETQ. CDR3 length: 12 amino acids. The DNA of the CDR3 is TGCGCCAGCAGCTTGGAGGGCAATGGGCAGTTCTTC. Encoded protein: CASSLEGNGQFF.

This clonotype came up many times. This chain uses TRBV7-8 with TRBJ2-7; D is ambiguous. CDR1 is SGHVS, CDR2 FQNEAQ, per germline. This CDR3 comprises 12 residues. The V gene lost 5 bases and the J gene lost 1 base, with 6 bases spanning the gap. The CDR3 DNA reads TGTGCCAGCAGCACGAGATCCTACGAGCAGTACTTC. Amino acid sequence: CASSTRSYEQYF. Supplemented by reference TRBV7-8 and TRBJ2-7, the full variable domain reads GAGVSQSPRYKVAKRGQDVALRCDPISGHVSLFWYQQALGQGPEFLTYFQNEAQLDKSGLPSDRFFAERPEGSVSTLKIQRTQQEDSAVYLCASSTRSYEQYFGPGTRLTVT.

The chain carries TRBV4-1 and TRBJ2-1, with D unresolved. The CDR3 length is 13 residues. Germline V lookup: CDR1 MGHRA, CDR2 YSYEKL. The germline V and J ends were trimmed by 3 bases and 4 bases, with 7 bases remaining between them. This CDR3 is CASSQDGYNEQFF. CDR3 coding DNA: TGCGCCAGCAGCCAGGACGGTTACAATGAGCAGTTCTTC.